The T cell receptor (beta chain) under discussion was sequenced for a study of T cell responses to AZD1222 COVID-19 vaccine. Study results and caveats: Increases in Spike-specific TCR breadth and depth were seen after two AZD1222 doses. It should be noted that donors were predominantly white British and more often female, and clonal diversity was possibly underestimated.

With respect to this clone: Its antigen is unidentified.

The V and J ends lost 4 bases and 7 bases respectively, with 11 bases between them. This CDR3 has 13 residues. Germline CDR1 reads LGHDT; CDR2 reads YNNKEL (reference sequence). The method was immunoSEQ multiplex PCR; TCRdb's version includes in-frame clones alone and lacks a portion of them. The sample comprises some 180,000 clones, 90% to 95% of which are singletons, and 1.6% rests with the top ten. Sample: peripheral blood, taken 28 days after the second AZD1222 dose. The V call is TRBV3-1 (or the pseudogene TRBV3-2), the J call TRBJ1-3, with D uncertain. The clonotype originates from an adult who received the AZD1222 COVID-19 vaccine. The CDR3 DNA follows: TGTGCCAGCAGCCCCGAGTGGTGGAACACCATATATTTT. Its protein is CASSPEWWNTIYF.